This T cell receptor beta chain was obtained from a study of blood T cell repertoires in COVID-19. Looking at the study overall: The United States, Italy and Spain were the sources of the acute and convalescent COVID-19 samples.

Generated by immunoSEQ multiplex PCR, the TCRdb table keeps only in-frame clones and is missing some. Here the sample spans hundreds of thousands of clones, 86% being singletons. All enrollees were about 18 to 100 years old and from approximately 24 US areas. Recovered status applied to Cohort 3 donors who had two consecutive negative PCRs. It also applied to those with clearance or with symptom resolution. Germline CDR1 and CDR2: MDHEN and SYDVKM. The CDR3 has 17 amino acids. Losses at the gene ends were 6 bases for V and 4 bases for J; bases not matched to a gene: 14. This clonotype originated in a woman aged 45-65 years who had recovered from COVID-19. This chain connects TRBV28 to TRBJ1-3, with 8 positions matching TRBD1. The sequenced material came from PBMCs or T cells enriched from blood (not recorded which). For the CDR3, the DNA is TGTGCCAGCAGGGGACAAGGGCAGGGGGCCAGGGGAAACACCATATATTTT. Amino acids: CASRGQGQGARGNTIYF.